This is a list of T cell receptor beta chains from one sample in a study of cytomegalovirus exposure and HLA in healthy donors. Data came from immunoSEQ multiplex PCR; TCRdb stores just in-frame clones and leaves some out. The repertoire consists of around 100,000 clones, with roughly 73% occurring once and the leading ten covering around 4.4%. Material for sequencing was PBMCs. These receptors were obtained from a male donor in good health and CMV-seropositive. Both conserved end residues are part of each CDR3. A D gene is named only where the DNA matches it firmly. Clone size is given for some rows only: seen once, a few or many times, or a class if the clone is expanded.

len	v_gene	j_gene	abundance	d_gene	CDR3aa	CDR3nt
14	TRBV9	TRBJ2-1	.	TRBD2	CASSASGSYNEQFF	TGTGCCAGCAGCGCTAGCGGGAGCTACAATGAGCAGTTCTTC
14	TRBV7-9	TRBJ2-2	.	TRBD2	CALRGGLNTGELFF	TGTGCCCTCCGGGGGGGACTGAACACCGGGGAGCTGTTTTTT
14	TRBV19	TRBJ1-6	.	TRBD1	CASRDRVSNSPLHF	TGTGCCAGCCGCGACAGGGTATCGAATTCACCCCTCCACTTT
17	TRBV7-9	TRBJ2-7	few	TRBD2	CASSLPAGGRLSYEQYF	TGTGCCAGCAGCCTCCCAGCCGGCGGGAGATTGTCCTACGAGCAGTACTTC
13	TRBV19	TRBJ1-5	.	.	CASSTHSSQPQHF	TGTGCCAGTAGTACCCACAGCAGTCAGCCCCAGCATTTT
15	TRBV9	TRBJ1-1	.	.	CASSKDAGFDTEAFF	TGTGCCAGCAGCAAAGATGCGGGGTTTGACACTGAAGCTTTCTTT
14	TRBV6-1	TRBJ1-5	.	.	CASQSPPQNQPQHF	TGTGCCAGCCAATCCCCCCCGCAGAATCAGCCCCAGCATTTT
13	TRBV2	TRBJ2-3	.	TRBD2	CASSGGGADTQYF	TGTGCCAGCAGTGGCGGGGGGGCAGATACGCAGTATTTT
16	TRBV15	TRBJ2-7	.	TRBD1	CATSRDSGTGGREQYF	TGTGCCACCAGCAGAGATTCAGGGACAGGGGGCCGAGAGCAGTACTTC
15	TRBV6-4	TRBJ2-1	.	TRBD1	CASSVRQGLRNEQFF	TGTGCCAGCAGTGTGAGACAGGGTTTGCGCAATGAGCAGTTCTTC
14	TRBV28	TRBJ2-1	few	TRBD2	CASRRAGTGNEQFF	TGTGCCAGCAGGAGAGCGGGAACGGGAAATGAGCAGTTCTTC
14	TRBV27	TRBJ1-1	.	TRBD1	CASSITLGTAEAFF	TGTGCCAGCAGTATAACACTAGGGACAGCTGAAGCTTTCTTT
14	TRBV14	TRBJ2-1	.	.	CASSHKSSYNEQFF	TGTGCCAGCAGCCACAAGAGCTCCTACAATGAGCAGTTCTTC
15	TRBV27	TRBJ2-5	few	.	CASRLSGTWGETQYF	TGTGCCAGCCGACTGTCCGGGACTTGGGGAGAGACCCAGTACTTC
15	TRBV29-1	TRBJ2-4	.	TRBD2	CSVEEGTSGGYIQYF	TGCAGCGTTGAAGAGGGGACTAGCGGGGGATACATTCAGTACTTC
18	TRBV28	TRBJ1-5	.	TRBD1	CASSSRQGAILTNQPQHF	TGTGCCAGCAGTTCGAGACAGGGGGCCATTCTTACCAATCAGCCCCAGCATTTT
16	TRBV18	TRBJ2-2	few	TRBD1	CASSPLDRRNTGELFF	TGTGCCAGCTCACCCCTGGACAGGAGGAACACCGGGGAGCTGTTTTTT
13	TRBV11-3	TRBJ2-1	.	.	CASSYRLGEEQFF	TGTGCCAGCAGCTATCGTCTGGGCGAAGAGCAGTTCTTC
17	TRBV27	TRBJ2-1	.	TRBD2	CASSSTSGSVGYNEQFF	TGTGCCAGCAGTTCGACTAGCGGGAGTGTAGGCTACAATGAGCAGTTCTTC
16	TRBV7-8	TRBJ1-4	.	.	CASSPFPGEVSEKLFF	TGTGCCAGCAGCCCCTTTCCAGGGGAAGTAAGTGAAAAACTGTTTTTT
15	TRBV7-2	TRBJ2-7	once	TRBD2	CASSFETSGSYEQYF	TGTGCCAGCAGCTTTGAGACTAGCGGCTCCTACGAGCAGTACTTC
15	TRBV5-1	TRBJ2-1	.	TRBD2	CASSSPGTSLNEQFF	TGCGCCAGCAGCTCCCCGGGGACTAGTTTGAATGAGCAGTTCTTC
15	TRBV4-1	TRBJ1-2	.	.	CASSLDSVINYGYTF	TGCGCCAGCAGCCTCGACAGCGTGATTAACTATGGCTACACCTTC
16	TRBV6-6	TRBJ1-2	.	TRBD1	CASSYDRGRMNYGYTF	TGTGCCAGCAGTTACGACAGGGGACGGATGAACTATGGCTACACCTTC
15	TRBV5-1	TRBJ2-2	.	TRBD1	CASAPGQGVSGELFF	TGCGCCAGCGCACCGGGACAGGGTGTCAGCGGGGAGCTGTTTTTT
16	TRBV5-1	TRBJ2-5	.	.	CASSRTERGNQETQYF	TGCGCCAGCAGCCGGACGGAGAGGGGGAATCAAGAGACCCAGTACTTC
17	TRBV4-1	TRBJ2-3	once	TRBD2	CASSQEGGGSSTDTQYF	TGCGCCAGCAGCCAAGAGGGCGGGGGTTCTAGCACAGATACGCAGTATTTT
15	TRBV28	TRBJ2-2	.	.	CASSFPRVWTGELFF	TGTGCCAGCAGTTTTCCCAGGGTGTGGACCGGGGAGCTGTTTTTT
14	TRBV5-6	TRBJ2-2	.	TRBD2	CASSLREGSGELFF	TGTGCCAGCAGCTTGCGGGAGGGGAGCGGGGAGCTGTTTTTT
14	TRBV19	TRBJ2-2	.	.	CASSIGQSTGELFF	TGTGCCAGTAGTATAGGACAAAGCACCGGGGAGCTGTTTTTT
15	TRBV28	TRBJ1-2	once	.	CASSPAEGRLYGYTF	TGTGCCAGCAGCCCCGCCGAAGGCAGACTCTATGGCTACACCTTC
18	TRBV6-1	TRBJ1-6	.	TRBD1	CASSDFYRGSSYNSPLHF	TGTGCCAGCAGTGATTTCTACAGGGGTAGCTCCTATAATTCACCCCTCCACTTT
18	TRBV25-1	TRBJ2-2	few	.	CASSKTLLAFDPTGELFF	TGTGCCAGCAGCAAAACCCTCTTAGCGTTTGATCCGACCGGGGAGCTGTTTTTT
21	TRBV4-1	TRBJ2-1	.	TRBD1	CASSQDWVNRGARRRYNEQFF	TGCGCCAGCAGCCAAGACTGGGTCAACAGGGGAGCGAGAAGGCGCTACAATGAGCAGTTCTTC
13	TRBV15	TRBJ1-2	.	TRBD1	CATSRDPRTGIYF	TGTGCCACCAGCAGAGATCCCAGGACAGGGATCTACTTC
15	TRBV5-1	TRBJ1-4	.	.	CASSLAAVTNEKLFF	TGCGCCAGCAGCTTGGCCGCAGTCACTAATGAAAAACTGTTTTTT
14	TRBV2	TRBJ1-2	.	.	CASTTASRDYGYTF	TGTGCCAGCACTACCGCTTCGAGGGACTATGGCTACACCTTC
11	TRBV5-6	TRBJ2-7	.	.	CASSLQGEQYF	TGTGCCAGCAGCTTGCAGGGCGAGCAGTACTTC
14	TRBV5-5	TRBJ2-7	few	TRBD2	CASSFGGASNEQYF	TGTGCCAGCAGCTTCGGGGGGGCAAGCAACGAGCAGTACTTC
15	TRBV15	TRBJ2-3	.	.	CATSSGGGRTDTQYF	TGTGCCACCAGCTCCGGTGGGGGCCGCACAGATACGCAGTATTTT
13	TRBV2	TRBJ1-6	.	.	CANQGTINSPLHF	TGTGCCAACCAGGGGACGATCAACTCACCCCTCCACTTT
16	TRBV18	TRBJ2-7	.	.	CASSPTGTYGGYEQYF	TGTGCCAGCTCACCGACCGGGACCTACGGGGGCTACGAGCAGTACTTC
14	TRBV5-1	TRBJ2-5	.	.	CASSLGGAQETQYF	TGCGCCAGCAGCTTAGGCGGGGCACAAGAGACCCAGTACTTC
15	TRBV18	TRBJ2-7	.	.	CASSPDRLRAYEQYF	TGTGCCAGCTCACCTGACAGGCTTCGGGCCTACGAGCAGTACTTC
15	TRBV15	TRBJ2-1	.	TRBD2	CATSRDVAGHNEQFF	TGTGCCACCAGCAGAGATGTAGCGGGGCACAATGAGCAGTTCTTC
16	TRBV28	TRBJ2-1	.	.	CASSLPGQGRGNEQFF	TGTGCCAGCAGTTTGCCCGGGCAGGGAAGAGGCAATGAGCAGTTCTTC
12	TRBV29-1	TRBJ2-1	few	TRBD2	CSVGEGRHEQFF	TGCAGCGTTGGGGAGGGGAGGCATGAGCAGTTCTTC
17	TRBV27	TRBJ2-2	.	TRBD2	CASSRTSGGSHTGELFF	TGTGCCAGCAGTCGTACTAGCGGGGGGAGTCACACCGGGGAGCTGTTTTTT
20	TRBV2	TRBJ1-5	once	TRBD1	CASSDSLGTGDLLDNQPQHF	TGTGCCAGCAGTGATTCGTTGGGGACAGGGGACCTTCTGGACAATCAGCCCCAGCATTTT
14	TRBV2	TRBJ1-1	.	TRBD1	CASRDDRGATEAFF	TGTGCCAGCAGGGATGACAGGGGGGCCACTGAAGCTTTCTTT
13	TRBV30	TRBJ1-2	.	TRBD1	CAWSTAQGRGYTF	TGTGCCTGGAGCACCGCACAGGGGCGTGGCTACACCTTC
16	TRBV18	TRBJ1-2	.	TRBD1	CASSPPAQGAGYGYTF	TGTGCCAGCTCACCACCGGCTCAGGGGGCCGGCTATGGCTACACCTTC
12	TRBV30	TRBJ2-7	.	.	CAWNSSPYEQYF	TGTGCCTGGAATTCATCCCCCTACGAGCAGTACTTC
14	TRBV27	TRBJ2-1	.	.	CASSLTGVYNEQFF	TGTGCCAGCAGTTTAACGGGGGTCTACAATGAGCAGTTCTTC
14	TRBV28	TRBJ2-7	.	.	CASREAGAPYEQYF	TGTGCCAGCAGAGAAGCAGGGGCCCCCTACGAGCAGTACTTC
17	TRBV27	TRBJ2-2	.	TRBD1	CASSFILGQGAAGELFF	TGTGCCAGCAGTTTCATCCTCGGACAGGGGGCAGCCGGGGAGCTGTTTTTT
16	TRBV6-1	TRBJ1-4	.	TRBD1	CASSERGTGGNEKLFF	TGTGCCAGCAGTGAACGAGGGACAGGCGGTAATGAAAAACTGTTTTTT
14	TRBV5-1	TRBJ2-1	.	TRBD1	CASSAGQVDNEQFF	TGCGCCAGCAGCGCGGGACAGGTTGATAATGAGCAGTTCTTC
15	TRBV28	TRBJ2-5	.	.	CASSSSRAGQETQYF	TGTGCCAGTAGTTCCTCACGAGCGGGCCAAGAGACCCAGTACTTC
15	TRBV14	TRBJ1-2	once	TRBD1	CASSQDLTGGYGYTF	TGTGCCAGCAGCCAAGATCTGACAGGGGGGTATGGCTACACCTTC